This TCR beta chain was identified during a study of neurological immune-mediated disorders. At least ten counts were recorded for this clonotype. 5'RACE employing 10-nucleotide random UMIs yielded the cDNA. TCRdb fed the 5' RACE reads into MiXCR, producing one record per CDR3 protein. The sample has tens of thousands of distinct CDR3 sequences; under 3.5% are singletons. This TCR derives from a man aged 40-49 years with multiple sclerosis. Sequenced input: PBMCs.

CDR3 nucleotide sequence: TGTGCCAGCAGCCTCGACCGGGAGAAGCGGAAGCAGTACTTC. This codes for CASSLDREKRKQYF. The J gene is TRBJ2-7, the V gene TRBV3-1, with D possibly TRBD2 on 6 matching bases. Germline V gene lookup returns CDR1 LGHDT and CDR2 YNNKEL (reference sequence). V lost 4 bases and J 8 bases, leaving 18 bases between the germline ends. The CDR3 spans 14 residues.